The source of this T cell receptor beta chain is a study of relationships among human T cell subsets. Turning to this clonotype: Its antigen is undetermined.

Naive plus transitional T cells were isolated with anti-CD45RA microbeads from pooled CD4+ and CD8+ T cells. Germline assignment: CDR1 MNHEY and CDR2 SVGAGI. This CDR3 has 14 amino acids. V was clipped by 2 bases and J by 7 bases, with 12 bases between them. General observations from the study: V, D, J usage, CDR3 length and N-additions were similar across seven subsets.

Semiquantitative ARM-PCR amplified T cell receptor alpha and beta CDR3 regions from mRNA. ARM-PCR used tagged nested gene-specific primers, then communal superprimers for exponential amplification. Using its own MiXCR run on the multiplex PCR reads, TCRdb lists one record per CDR3 protein. The top ten clones hold approximately 55% of a sample with 7,000 to 8,500 distinct CDR3 sequences, just under 70% of them seen once. The sample consisted of naive and transitional (CD45RA+) T cells sorted from blood. This chain connects TRBV6-5 to TRBJ1-5; the D gene is possibly TRBD1 (6 bases). The sequence derives from a man aged 40-49 years in good health. This CDR3 reads CASSYEQGWQPQHF. CDR3 nucleotides: TGTGCCAGCAGTTACGAACAGGGCTGGCAGCCCCAGCATTTT.